This TCR beta chain came from a study of blood T cells in healthy people across ages (dated by TCRdb to the mid-2010s). As for the study more broadly: In model experiments, template switching captured about one uniquely barcoded TCR beta cDNA molecule for every two T cells. Using deep sequencing normalized with unique cDNA molecular identifiers, the study measured how TCR beta repertoire diversity changes with age. Donors were grouped into four age groups: young (average 16 years), middle-aged (39), aged (62) and long-lived (approximately 81). To avoid experimental bias, donors of different ages were spread randomly across the sequencing lanes. For two donors (one aged 18 to 29 and one aged 80 or older), the study analyzed two additional independent replicas of 1 million unique cDNA reads from the same blood draw.

Points the paper makes about the study in general: The percentage of naive T cells measured by flow cytometry correlated strongly with observed TCR beta diversity. Estimates of total diversity based on one million sequenced T cells were regarded as lower bounds and as underestimates. Because profiling used bulk unsorted PBMCs, naive and antigen-experienced compartments could not be compared conclusively. Compared with the aged group, the long-lived group had more naive CD4+ T cells, fewer expanded clones and increased TCR diversity, a pattern suggesting age selection. Because the CMV infection status of the donors was unknown, age-related changes in expanded clonotypes may potentially have been confounded. Observed TCR beta diversity per million T cells fell roughly linearly with age, and a significant reduction was already apparent by age around 40.

V gives up 7 bases and J gives up 2 bases, and the segment between their germline ends measures 14 bases. CDR1 and CDR2 were assigned from the germline V gene (reference sequence) as DFQATT and SNEGSKA. Including cysteine and phenylalanine, the CDR3 has 13 amino acids. This entry keeps only the CDR3 DNA: 39 bases, framed from base 1. Comment on this clonotype: The antigen it recognizes is unknown. Per-nucleotide qualities are absent, and no much larger clonotype sits a single base away.

The 40 or so donors, aged roughly 6 to 90 years, were systemically healthy Caucasian individuals from Russia. Each donor gave about 9.2 milliliters of peripheral blood, drawn into EDTA-treated Vacutainer tubes. Ficoll-Paque density-gradient centrifugation was used to isolate PBMCs, with at least 7 million per sample. Trizol reagent was used to extract total RNA from PBMCs, with at least 5 micrograms per sample. The percentages of naive CD45RAhigh/CD27high T cells were determined by flow cytometry on a PBMC aliquot from every donor. The library was made by 5' RACE. Sequencing was carried out with an Illumina HiSeq 2500. A second PCR of about 7 to 12 cycles was performed with a sample-barcoded 5' primer and a J-beta primer mix. Each TCR beta cDNA molecule received a unique molecular identifier from a template-switch 5' adaptor carrying 12 random nucleotides. Each sample yielded at least 2.5 million CDR3-containing paired-end reads. All of the RNA was converted into first-strand cDNA using the Mint cDNA synthesis kit, with a TRBC-specific oligonucleotide serving as the primer. Following uracil-DNA glycosylase treatment, a first 18-cycle PCR with universal primers M1SS and BC2_uni_R was performed on all cDNA. Regarding the original processing steps: Each sample was normalized by randomly selecting 1 million high-quality reads, each carrying a distinct molecular identifier. Instead of being binned into consensus sequences, reads that shared molecular identifiers were thrown out. MiTCR, set to a Q25 quality threshold and the strictest error-elimination algorithm, was used for CDR3 identification, clonotype clustering and error correction. Lower-bound total TCR beta diversity was estimated with a nonparametric unseen species model using Euler transformation. Using fastp trimming at Q25 and MiXCR clonotype assembly, TCRdb reanalyzed the public sequencing data and kept in-frame beta chains. Each entry merges the rows of one CDR3 protein and shows their most common DNA and genes. In this record, the V and J calls reflect TCRdb's handling and not the investigators' own analysis. A total of around 800,000 distinct CDR3 sequences appear in this sample, about half of them only once. The ten largest clonotypes hold around 18% of the sample.

The sequence derives from an elderly man in good health. Sequencing was carried out using blood. Recombination linked TRBV20-1 to TRBJ2-5, with the D call perhaps TRBD1 or TRBD2, as 6 bases match in each case. The CDR3 protein sequence reads: CSGGAELQETQYF. At the DNA level, the sequence is TGCAGTGGGGGGGCGGAATTACAAGAGACCCAGTACTTC.